The next 18 T cell receptor beta chains were all read from a single sample in a study of OX40 agonist ivuxolimab in advanced cancers. Using immunoSEQ multiplex PCR, the repertoire was profiled, and TCRdb retains in-frame clones only, with some absent. The data show about 150,000 clones, 94% seen once. Sequencing used CD4+ or CD8+ T cells sorted from blood, obtained in a trial of the OX40 agonist ivuxolimab. These receptors were collected from an adult with an advanced solid tumor such as melanoma, head and neck, liver or kidney cancer.

The rearrangement joins TRBV30 to TRBJ1-2; D is possibly TRBD1 (6 bases). Trimming removed 7 bases from V and 5 bases from J, with 23 bases in between. Germline loops: CDR1 GTSNPN, CDR2 SVGIG (reference sequence). The CDR3 length is 15 residues. CDR3 DNA sequence: TGTGCCTCCCTTAACAAACAGGGATCAATTTATGGCTACACCTTC. It codes for CASLNKQGSIYGYTF.

The chain uses TRBV6-5 and TRBJ2-1, with D unresolved. The CDR3 is 11 amino acids. Looked up from germline, CDR1 is MNHEY and CDR2 is SVGAGI. The V end was cut by 5 bases, the J end by 10 bases, with 9 bases between. CDR3 residues: CASSHIREQFF. DNA of the CDR3: TGTGCCAGCAGTCATATACGGGAGCAGTTCTTC.

V usage is TRBV7-2 and J usage is TRBJ2-7; 8 bases agree with TRBD1. Germline CDR1 reads SGHTA; CDR2 reads FQGNSA. The CDR3 consists of 13 residues. V dropped 5 bases and J dropped 7; count of bases not matched to a gene: 7. The DNA for the CDR3 is TGTGCCAGCAGCCCCTCGGACAGGGTGGAGCAGTACTTC. Translated, it gives CASSPSDRVEQYF.

The V call is TRBV6-6, the J call TRBJ1-3; D uncertain. Germline V CDR1 and CDR2: MNHNY, SVGAGI (reference sequence). The CDR3 is made up of 14 amino acids. The V gene lost 6 bases and the J gene lost 4 bases, with 13 bases spanning the gap. The CDR3 sequence is CASRNDLAGNTIYF. The DNA of the CDR3 is TGTGCCAGCAGAAACGATTTGGCAGGAAACACCATATATTTT.

The rearrangement joins TRBV4-3 to TRBJ2-2, with 7 nucleotides matching TRBD2. The V segment lost 1 base and the J segment 6 bases; nucleotides outside the gene matches: 5. The CDR3 loop spans 15 amino acids. Germline V gene lookup returns CDR1 LGHNA and CDR2 YSLEER. The CDR3 nucleotides read TGCGCCAGCAGCCAAGTACCAGGGAGGGCCGGGGAGCTGTTTTTT. Its protein is CASSQVPGRAGELFF.

This chain links TRBV9 with TRBJ2-5; D is uncertain. The germline gives CDR1 SGDLS, CDR2 YYNGEE. This CDR3 has 13 amino acids. V was clipped by 0 bases and J by 7 bases, with 10 bases between them. The CDR3 nucleotides read TGTGCCAGCAGCGTAGCCCAAGAGAGGACCCAGTACTTC. Its translation: CASSVAQERTQYF.

The chain uses TRBV4-3 and TRBJ2-3; unclear D gene. The CDR3 has 16 amino acids. V lost 0 bases and J lost 4, with 14 bases in between. Germline values: CDR1 LGHNA, CDR2 YSLEER. CDR3 sequence reads: CASSQDYARSSDTQYF. CDR3 sequence (DNA): TGCGCCAGCAGCCAAGATTACGCGCGGTCCTCAGATACGCAGTATTTT.

The CDR3 protein is CASSLGTSGSNEQFF. The CDR3, as DNA: TGCGCCAGCAGCCTAGGGACTAGCGGGAGCAATGAGCAGTTCTTC. The chain joins TRBV5-1 to TRBJ2-1; 14 nucleotides match TRBD2. This CDR3 region has 15 residues. Losses at the gene ends were 4 bases for V and 6 bases for J; bases not matched to a gene: 3. Per the germline V gene, CDR1 is SGHRS and CDR2 is YFSETQ.

This clone was detected once. This chain joins TRBV7-2 and TRBJ2-5; 7 bases match TRBD1. J was trimmed by 2 bases and V by 5 bases; bases with no gene match: 8. Germline CDR1 SGHTA, CDR2 FQGNSA. This CDR3 comprises 15 residues. CDR3 DNA sequence: TGTGCCAGCAGCACCGGAGTGGGACAGCAAGAGACCCAGTACTTC. It encodes CASSTGVGQQETQYF.

Written as DNA, the CDR3 is TGTGCCAGTAGTGCGGGGATGGGGAACACCGGGGAGCTGTTTTTT. Encoded protein: CASSAGMGNTGELFF. The V and J genes are TRBV19 and TRBJ2-2, with D perhaps matching TRBD2 (6 bases). The V and J ends lost 5 bases and 1 base respectively, with 11 bases between them. This CDR3 has 15 residues. Germline CDR1 LNHDA, CDR2 SQIVND (reference sequence).

This chain links TRBV5-4 with TRBJ1-2; perhaps TRBD1 as D (6 bases). Between the trimmed V and J ends, which lost 4 bases and 3 bases, there was a span of 16 bases. CDR3 length: 15 residues. The germline gives CDR1 SGHNT, CDR2 YYREEE (reference sequence). The CDR3: CASSLQGLADYGYTF. CDR3 sequence (DNA): TGTGCCAGCAGCCTACAGGGTCTGGCCGACTATGGCTACACCTTC.

The J gene is TRBJ1-1, the V gene TRBV19; the match to TRBD1 covers 9 bases. J lost 4 bases, V lost 2 bases, and 5 bases had no gene match. CDR3 length: 15 amino acids. In germline, CDR1 is LNHDA, CDR2 SQIVND (reference sequence). As DNA, the CDR3 is TGTGCCAGTAGTATAACTACAGGGGGCCTCACTGAAGCTTTCTTT. Translation: CASSITTGGLTEAFF.

J is TRBJ2-5 and V is TRBV6-1, with D perhaps TRBD1 (6 bases). From germline, CDR1 is MNHNS and CDR2 SASEGT. Between the trimmed V and J ends, which lost 5 bases and 5 bases, there was a span of 15 bases. The CDR3 consists of 14 residues. CDR3 region: CASSSNRDRETQYF. CDR3 in DNA: TGTGCCAGCAGTTCGAACAGGGACCGGGAGACCCAGTACTTC.

This clone was picked up one time. This chain uses TRBV27 with TRBJ1-1; D gene ambiguous. This CDR3 has 16 residues. Looked up from germline, CDR1 is MNHEY and CDR2 is SMNVEV (reference sequence). Trimming removed 5 bases from V and 2 bases from J, with 18 bases in between. The CDR3 spells CASSPVKHRGNTEAFF. CDR3 DNA sequence: TGTGCCAGCAGTCCAGTTAAACACCGAGGAAACACTGAAGCTTTCTTT.

The rearrangement joins TRBV28 to TRBJ2-1; D remains unclear. The V gene's germline CDR1 is MDHEN and CDR2 SYDVKM. This CDR3 comprises 15 residues. Trimming shortened V by 0 bases and J by 3 bases, and 9 bases separated the two germline ends. The CDR3 spells CASSLWTPLYNEQFF. For the CDR3, the DNA is TGTGCCAGCAGTTTATGGACTCCCCTCTACAATGAGCAGTTCTTC.

This clone showed up just once. The V gene is TRBV5-6, the J gene TRBJ2-7; D gene uncertain. Trimming took 3 bases from V and 0 from J, leaving 19 bases between them. From germline, CDR1 is SGHDT and CDR2 YYEEEE. The CDR3 runs 17 residues. CDR3 protein: CASSSSPLGSSSYEQYF. For the CDR3, the DNA is TGTGCCAGCAGCTCATCGCCCCTTGGCTCGAGCTCCTACGAGCAGTACTTC.

The V gene is TRBV18, the J gene TRBJ1-5; D is unclear. This CDR3 has 13 amino acids. Germline values: CDR1 KGHSH, CDR2 LQKENI. Trimming removed 2 bases at V and 7 bases at J, with 9 bases between. CDR3 residues: CASSPERVQPQHF. In DNA form, the CDR3 reads TGTGCCAGCTCACCAGAGAGGGTCCAGCCCCAGCATTTT.

The V call is TRBV7-3, the J call TRBJ2-3; TRBD2 matches 11 bases. The germline gives CDR1 SGHTA, CDR2 FQGTGA. The CDR3 runs to 16 residues. J gave up 1 base and V 5 bases, and 5 bases lay outside the gene matches. CDR3 protein: CASSAIAGGGTDTQYF. CDR3 nucleotide sequence: TGTGCCAGCAGCGCGATAGCGGGAGGGGGCACAGATACGCAGTATTTT.